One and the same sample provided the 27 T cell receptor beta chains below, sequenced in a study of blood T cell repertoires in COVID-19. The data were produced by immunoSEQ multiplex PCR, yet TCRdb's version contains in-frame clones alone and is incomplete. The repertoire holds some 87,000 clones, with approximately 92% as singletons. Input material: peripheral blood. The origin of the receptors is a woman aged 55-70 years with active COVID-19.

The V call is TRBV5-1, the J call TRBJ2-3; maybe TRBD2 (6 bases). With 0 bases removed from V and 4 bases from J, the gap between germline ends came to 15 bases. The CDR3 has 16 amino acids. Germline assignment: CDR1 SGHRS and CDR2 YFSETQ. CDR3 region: CASSLGAAGRADTQYF. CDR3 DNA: TGCGCCAGCAGCTTGGGAGCGGCGGGAAGGGCAGATACGCAGTATTTT. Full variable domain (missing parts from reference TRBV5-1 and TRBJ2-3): KAGVTQTPRYLIKTRGQQVTLSCSPISGHRSVSWYQQTPGQGLQFLFEYFSETQRNKGNFPGRFSGRQFSNSRSEMNVSTLELGDSALYLCASSLGAAGRADTQYFGPGTRLTVL.

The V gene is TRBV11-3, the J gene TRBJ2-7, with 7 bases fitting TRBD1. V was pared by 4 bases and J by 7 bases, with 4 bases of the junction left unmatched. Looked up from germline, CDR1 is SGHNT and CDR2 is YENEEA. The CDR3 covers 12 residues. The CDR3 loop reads CASSSQGREQYF. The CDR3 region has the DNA TGTGCCAGCAGCTCACAGGGGCGAGAGCAGTACTTC.

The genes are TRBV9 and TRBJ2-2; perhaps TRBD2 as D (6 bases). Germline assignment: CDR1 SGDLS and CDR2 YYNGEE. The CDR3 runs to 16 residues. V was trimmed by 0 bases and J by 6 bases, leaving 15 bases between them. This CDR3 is CASSVGRVNGAGELFF. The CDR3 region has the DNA TGTGCCAGCAGCGTAGGGAGGGTCAATGGGGCCGGGGAGCTGTTTTTT.

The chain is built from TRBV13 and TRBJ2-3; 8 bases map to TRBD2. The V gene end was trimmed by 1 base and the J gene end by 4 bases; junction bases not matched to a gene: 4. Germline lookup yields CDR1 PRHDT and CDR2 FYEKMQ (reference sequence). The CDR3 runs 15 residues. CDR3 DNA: TGTGCCAGCAGCTTAGTGACTAGCGCGCCAGATACGCAGTATTTT. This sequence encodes CASSLVTSAPDTQYF.

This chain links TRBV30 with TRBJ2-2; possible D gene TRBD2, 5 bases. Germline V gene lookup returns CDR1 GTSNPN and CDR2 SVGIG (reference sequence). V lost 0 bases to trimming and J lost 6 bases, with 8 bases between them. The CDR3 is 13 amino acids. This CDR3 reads CAWSVLGSGELFF. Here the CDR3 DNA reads TGTGCCTGGAGTGTACTAGGGTCCGGGGAGCTGTTTTTT.

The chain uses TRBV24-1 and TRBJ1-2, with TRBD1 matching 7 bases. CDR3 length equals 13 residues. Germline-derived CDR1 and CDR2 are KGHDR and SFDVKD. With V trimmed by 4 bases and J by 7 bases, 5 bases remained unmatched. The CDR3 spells CATSDSGTAGYTF. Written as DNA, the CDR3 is TGTGCCACCAGTGACTCCGGGACAGCTGGCTACACCTTC.

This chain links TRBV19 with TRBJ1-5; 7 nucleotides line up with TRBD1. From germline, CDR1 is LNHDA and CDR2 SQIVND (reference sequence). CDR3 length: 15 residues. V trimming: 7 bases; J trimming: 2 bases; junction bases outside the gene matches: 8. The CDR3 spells CASNRQGSGNQPQHF. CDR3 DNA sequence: TGTGCCAGTAACCGACAGGGTTCGGGCAATCAGCCCCAGCATTTT. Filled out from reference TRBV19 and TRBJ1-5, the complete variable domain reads DGGITQSPKYLFRKEGQNVTLSCEQNLNHDAMYWYRQDPGQGLRLIYYSQIVNDFQKGDIAEGYSVSREKKESFPLTVTSAQKNPTAFYLCASNRQGSGNQPQHFGDGTRLSIL.

CDR3 loop: CASSEAQVNSPLHF. CDR3 coding DNA: TGTGCCAGCAGTGAAGCACAGGTCAATTCACCCCTCCACTTT. This chain links TRBV6-1 with TRBJ1-6; a weak D match, TRBD1 (5 bases). The CDR3 is made up of 14 amino acids. V shed 0 bases and J shed 7 bases, with 7 bases lying between them. Germline V gene sequence: CDR1 MNHNS, CDR2 SASEGT.

As DNA, the CDR3 is TGTGCTAGTGGTTCCCTCGACGCGGGGGCGACGCAGTATTTT. Translated, it gives CASGSLDAGATQYF. The chain links TRBV12-5 to TRBJ2-3, with D tentatively TRBD2 (7 bases). Germline CDR1 reads LGHNT; CDR2 reads FRNRAP. V was trimmed by 4 bases and J by 9 bases, leaving 17 bases between them. The CDR3 contains 14 residues.

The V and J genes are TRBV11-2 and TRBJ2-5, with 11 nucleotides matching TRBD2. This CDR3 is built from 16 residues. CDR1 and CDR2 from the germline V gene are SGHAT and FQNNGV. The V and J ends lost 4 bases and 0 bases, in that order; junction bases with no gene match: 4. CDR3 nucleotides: TGTGCCAGCAGCTCCAGACTAGCGGGGTACCAAGAGACCCAGTACTTC. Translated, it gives CASSSRLAGYQETQYF.

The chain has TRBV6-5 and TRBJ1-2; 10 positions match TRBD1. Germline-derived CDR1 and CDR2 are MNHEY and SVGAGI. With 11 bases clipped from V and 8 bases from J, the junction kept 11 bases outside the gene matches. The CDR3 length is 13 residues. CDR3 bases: TGTGCCCTTTTTGGGGACAGGGGTCGCGGCTACACCTTC. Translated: CALFGDRGRGYTF.

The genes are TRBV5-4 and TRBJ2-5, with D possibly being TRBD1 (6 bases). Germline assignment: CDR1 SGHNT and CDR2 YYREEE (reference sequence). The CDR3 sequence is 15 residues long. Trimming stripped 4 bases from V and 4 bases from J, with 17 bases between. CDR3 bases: TGTGCCAGCAGCCTGAGTGGGGGCCGGGGAGAGACCCAGTACTTC. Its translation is CASSLSGGRGETQYF.

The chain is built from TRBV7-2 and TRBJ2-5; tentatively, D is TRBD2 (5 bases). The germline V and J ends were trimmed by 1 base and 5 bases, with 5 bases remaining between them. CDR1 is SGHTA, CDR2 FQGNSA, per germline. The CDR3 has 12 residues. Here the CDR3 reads CASSLGEETQYF. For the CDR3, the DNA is TGTGCCAGCAGCTTAGGGGAGGAGACCCAGTACTTC.

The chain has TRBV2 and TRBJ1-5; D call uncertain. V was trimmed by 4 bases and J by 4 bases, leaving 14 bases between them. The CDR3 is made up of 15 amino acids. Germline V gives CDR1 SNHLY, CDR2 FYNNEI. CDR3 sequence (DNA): TGTGCCAGCAGTGGACGAGGCGGCCCAAATCAGCCCCAGCATTTT. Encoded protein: CASSGRGGPNQPQHF.

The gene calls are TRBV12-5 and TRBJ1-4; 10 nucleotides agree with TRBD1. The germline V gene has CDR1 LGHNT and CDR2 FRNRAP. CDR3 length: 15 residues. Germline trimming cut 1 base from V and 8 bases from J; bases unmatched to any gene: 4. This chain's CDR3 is CASGLARTGGEKLFF. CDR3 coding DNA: TGTGCTAGTGGTTTGGCCAGGACAGGGGGAGAAAAACTGTTTTTT.

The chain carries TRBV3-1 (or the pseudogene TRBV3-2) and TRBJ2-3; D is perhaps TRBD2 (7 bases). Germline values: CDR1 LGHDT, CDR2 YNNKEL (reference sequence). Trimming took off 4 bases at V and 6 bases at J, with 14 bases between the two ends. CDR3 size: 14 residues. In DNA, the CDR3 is TGTGCCAGCAGCCGAGGACTAGGGGGGGATACGCAGTATTTT. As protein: CASSRGLGGDTQYF.

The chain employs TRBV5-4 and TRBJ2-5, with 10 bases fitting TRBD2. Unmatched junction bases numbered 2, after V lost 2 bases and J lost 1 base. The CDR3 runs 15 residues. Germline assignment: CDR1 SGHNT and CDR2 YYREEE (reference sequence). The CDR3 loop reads CASSLKRGGQETQYF. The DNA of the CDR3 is TGTGCCAGCAGCTTAAAGCGGGGGGGCCAAGAGACCCAGTACTTC.

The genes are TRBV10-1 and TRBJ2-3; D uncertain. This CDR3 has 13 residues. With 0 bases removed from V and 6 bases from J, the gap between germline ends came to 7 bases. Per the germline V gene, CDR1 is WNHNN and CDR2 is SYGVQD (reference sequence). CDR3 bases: TGCGCCAGCAGTGAGTCGAAACTGGATACGCAGTATTTT. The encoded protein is CASSESKLDTQYF.

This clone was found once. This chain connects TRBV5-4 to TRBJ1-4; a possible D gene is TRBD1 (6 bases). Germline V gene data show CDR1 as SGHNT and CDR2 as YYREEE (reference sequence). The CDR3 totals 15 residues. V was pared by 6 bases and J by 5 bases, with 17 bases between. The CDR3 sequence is CASTTRGAANEKLFF. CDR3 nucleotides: TGTGCCAGCACCACCCGGGGGGCCGCGAATGAAAAACTGTTTTTT.

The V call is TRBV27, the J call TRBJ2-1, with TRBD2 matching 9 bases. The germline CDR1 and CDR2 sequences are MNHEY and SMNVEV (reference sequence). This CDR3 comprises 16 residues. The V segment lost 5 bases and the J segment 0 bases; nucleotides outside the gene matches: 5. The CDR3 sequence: CASSPKRGASYNEQFF. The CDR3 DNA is TGTGCCAGCAGTCCCAAGCGGGGGGCCTCCTACAATGAGCAGTTCTTC.

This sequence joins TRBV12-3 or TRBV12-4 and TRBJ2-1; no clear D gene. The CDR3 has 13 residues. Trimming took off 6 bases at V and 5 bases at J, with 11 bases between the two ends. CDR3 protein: CASSQINNNEQFF. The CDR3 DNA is TGTGCCAGCAGCCAAATCAACAACAATGAGCAGTTCTTC.

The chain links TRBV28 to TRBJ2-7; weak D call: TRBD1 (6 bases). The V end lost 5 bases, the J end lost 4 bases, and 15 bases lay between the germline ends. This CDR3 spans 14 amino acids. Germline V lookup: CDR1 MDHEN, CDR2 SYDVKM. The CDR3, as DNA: TGTGCCAGCAGTCCCGACAGGTCGCTTTACGAGCAGTACTTC. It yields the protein CASSPDRSLYEQYF.

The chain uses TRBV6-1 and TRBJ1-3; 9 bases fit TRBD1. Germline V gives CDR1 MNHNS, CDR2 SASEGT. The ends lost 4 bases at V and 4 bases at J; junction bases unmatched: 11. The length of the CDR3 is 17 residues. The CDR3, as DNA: TGTGCCAGCAGTGGAACACAGGGGGCTTTGAGGGGAAACACCATATATTTT. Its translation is CASSGTQGALRGNTIYF.

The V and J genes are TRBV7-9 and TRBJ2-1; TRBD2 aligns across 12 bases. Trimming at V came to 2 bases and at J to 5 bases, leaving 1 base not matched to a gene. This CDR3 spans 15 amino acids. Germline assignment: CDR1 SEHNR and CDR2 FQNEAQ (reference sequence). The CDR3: CASSLLAGGDNEQFF. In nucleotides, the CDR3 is TGTGCCAGCAGCTTACTAGCGGGGGGGGACAATGAGCAGTTCTTC.

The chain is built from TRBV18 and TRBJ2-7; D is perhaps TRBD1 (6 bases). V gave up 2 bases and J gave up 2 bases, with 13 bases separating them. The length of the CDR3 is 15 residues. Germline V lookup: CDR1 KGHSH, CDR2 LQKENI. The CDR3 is CASSPTWGRAYEQYF. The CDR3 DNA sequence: TGTGCCAGCTCACCAACCTGGGGGCGCGCCTACGAGCAGTACTTC. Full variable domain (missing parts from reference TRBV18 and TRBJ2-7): NAGVMQNPRHLVRRRGQEARLRCSPMKGHSHVYWYRQLPEEGLKFMVYLQKENIIDESGMPKERFSAEFPKEGPSILRIQQVVRGDSAAYFCASSPTWGRAYEQYFGPGTRLTVT.

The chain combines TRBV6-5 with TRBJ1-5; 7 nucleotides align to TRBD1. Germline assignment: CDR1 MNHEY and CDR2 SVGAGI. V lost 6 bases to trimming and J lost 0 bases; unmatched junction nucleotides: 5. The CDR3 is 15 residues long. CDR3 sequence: CASSPGGYSNQPQHF. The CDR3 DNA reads TGTGCCAGCAGCCCAGGGGGTTATAGCAATCAGCCCCAGCATTTT.

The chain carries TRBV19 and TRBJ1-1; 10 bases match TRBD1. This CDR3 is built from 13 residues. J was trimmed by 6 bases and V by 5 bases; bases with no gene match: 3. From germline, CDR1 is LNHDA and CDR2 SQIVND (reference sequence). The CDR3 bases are TGTGCCAGTAGTGGACAGGGGGGCGCTGAAGCTTTCTTT. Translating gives CASSGQGGAEAFF.